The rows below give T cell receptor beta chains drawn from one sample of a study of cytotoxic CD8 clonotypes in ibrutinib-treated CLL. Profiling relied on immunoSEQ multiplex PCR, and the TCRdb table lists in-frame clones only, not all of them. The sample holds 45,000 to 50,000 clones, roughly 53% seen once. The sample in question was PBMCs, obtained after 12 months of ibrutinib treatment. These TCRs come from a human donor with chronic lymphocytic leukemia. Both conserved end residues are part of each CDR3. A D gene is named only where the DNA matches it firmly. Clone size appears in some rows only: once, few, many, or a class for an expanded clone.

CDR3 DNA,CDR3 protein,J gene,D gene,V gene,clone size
TGTGCCAGTAGAACATGGGGGGAAAAACTGTTTTTT,CASRTWGEKLFF,TRBJ1-4,.,TRBV19,.
TGTGCCAGCAGTCTAAGACTCCCGGGACAGGGCTTTAATGAGCAGTACTTC,CASSLRLPGQGFNEQYF,TRBJ2-7,TRBD1,TRBV28,few
TGTGCCAGCAGCTTAGGGACCTCGAATTCACCCCTCCACTTT,CASSLGTSNSPLHF,TRBJ1-6,.,TRBV13,once
TGTGCCAGCAGCCCCTACTCGGGACAGGGGAACACCATATATTTT,CASSPYSGQGNTIYF,TRBJ1-3,TRBD1,TRBV25-1,.
TGTGCCAGCAGTTCACAGGACTCTGGAAACACCATATATTTT,CASSSQDSGNTIYF,TRBJ1-3,.,TRBV6-6,.
TGTGCCAGCAGCCAAGGTCGTCGGGTCGAGCAGTACTTC,CASSQGRRVEQYF,TRBJ2-7,.,TRBV14,few
TGTGCCAGCAGTGGAGGGGGTTACACCGGGGAGCTGTTTTTT,CASSGGGYTGELFF,TRBJ2-2,.,TRBV2,.
TGTGCCAGCAGCGTTCAATCCTTCACTGAAGCTTTCTTT,CASSVQSFTEAFF,TRBJ1-1,.,TRBV9,.
TGTGCCAGCCGCCGTTTGAGCGGGAGTGGTACCGGGGAGCTGTTTTTT,CASRRLSGSGTGELFF,TRBJ2-2,TRBD2,TRBV27,once
TGTGCCAGCAGTTTGGGACAGGGGGGTGGCTACACCTTC,CASSLGQGGGYTF,TRBJ1-2,TRBD1,TRBV27,.
TGTGCCAGCAGCCAAGGGGACAAAAACATTCAGTACTTC,CASSQGDKNIQYF,TRBJ2-4,.,TRBV28,few
TGTGCCAGTACTACAGAGAATAGCAATCAGCCCCAGCATTTT,CASTTENSNQPQHF,TRBJ1-5,.,TRBV19,few
TGTGCCAGCAGTTCACAGGGCCTGGTGGCAGAGACCCAGTACTTC,CASSSQGLVAETQYF,TRBJ2-5,.,TRBV7-3,.
TGTGCCAGCAGCCGCCGGACTAGCGATTACAATGAGCAGTTCTTC,CASSRRTSDYNEQFF,TRBJ2-1,TRBD2,TRBV7-9,.
TGCGCCAGCAGCCAAGACAGCGGATATTCTAGCACAGATACGCAGTATTTT,CASSQDSGYSSTDTQYF,TRBJ2-3,.,TRBV4-1,.
TGTGCCATCAGGACAGGGAGAACCTACGAGCAGTACTTC,CAIRTGRTYEQYF,TRBJ2-7,TRBD1,TRBV10-3,.
TGTGCCATCAGTGATGGGACGATGATATATTTT,CAISDGTMIYF,TRBJ1-3,.,TRBV10-3,.
TGTGCCAGCGGAAGACAGGGGGCGCTTGAGCAGTACTTC,CASGRQGALEQYF,TRBJ2-7,TRBD1,TRBV11-3,.
TGTGCCAGCAGCTCCGGGCAGACCCAGTACTTC,CASSSGQTQYF,TRBJ2-5,.,TRBV11-3,.
TGTGCCAGCAGCTTAATAACAGTAGGAAACACCATATATTTT,CASSLITVGNTIYF,TRBJ1-3,.,TRBV7-8,.
TGTGCCAGCAGTCGTCAGGGAAGGGGCGAGCAGTACTTC,CASSRQGRGEQYF,TRBJ2-7,.,TRBV16,.
TGTGCCAGCATTGGGGGGCCCGGACAGGGCCCGTGGGAGCAGTACTTC,CASIGGPGQGPWEQYF,TRBJ2-7,TRBD1,TRBV5-5,.
TGTGCCAGCAGCTTAACGGCAGGGACGGACCATCAGCCCCAGCATTTT,CASSLTAGTDHQPQHF,TRBJ1-5,.,TRBV7-8,few
TGTGCCAGCAGGCTCGCTGGGGTGTCAGCTTTCTTT,CASRLAGVSAFF,TRBJ1-1,.,TRBV28,few
TGTGCCAGCAGCCCGGGACTAGCGGGAGATACGCAGTATTTT,CASSPGLAGDTQYF,TRBJ2-3,TRBD2,TRBV11-2,few
TGCAGCGTCAAACGATACCGGGACAGGGGTGAGACCCAGTACTTC,CSVKRYRDRGETQYF,TRBJ2-5,TRBD1,TRBV29-1,.
TGTGCCAGTAGTATAACAGCTTCGAACACCGGGGAGCTGTTTTTT,CASSITASNTGELFF,TRBJ2-2,.,TRBV19,few
TGCAGTGCTAGAGAAGAGGAGACCCAGTACTTC,CSAREEETQYF,TRBJ2-5,.,TRBV20-1,once
TGTGCCAGCAGCGTGGACGTTCAATACGAGCAGTACTTC,CASSVDVQYEQYF,TRBJ2-7,.,TRBV7-8,.